This T cell receptor (beta chain) was profiled in a study of shared clonotypes between healthy human individuals. Study-wide results and caveats: Sample collection involved blood only; tissue repertoires are likely different. Represented genetic and exposure-history diversity was restricted by having few donors.

On this clone: Its target is unknown.

Caucasian adults residing in Nashville, Tennessee made up all the donors. V dropped 6 bases and J dropped 6; count of bases not matched to a gene: 8. The germline V gene has CDR1 SQVTM and CDR2 ANQGSEA. The CDR3 length is 14 residues. Authors' methods: ImmunoSEQ supplied junction-only sequences lacking quality scores, so filtering was different. The data were produced by immunoSEQ multiplex PCR, yet TCRdb's version contains in-frame clones alone and is incomplete. The V and J calls and clone size are taken from that table; D and trimming were inferred from the DNA. The table records about 490,000 clones, 76% of them present only once.

This rearrangement joins TRBV29-1 to TRBJ2-7; 13 bases are a match to TRBD2. The receptor comes from a woman between 40 and 50 years old in good health. Some clones in this sample may be carry-over from other donors' samples. Sequencing was done on a sample of PBMCs. In nucleotides, the CDR3 is TGCAGCGTACGAACTAGCGGGAGGGCGGGCGAGCAGTACTTC. Encoded protein: CSVRTSGRAGEQYF.